The present T cell receptor (beta chain) was sequenced within a study of blood T cell repertoires in COVID-19. About the research overall: In each case, the material was cDNA or gDNA derived from T cells, B-cell-depleted T cells, or PBMCs.

The table came from immunoSEQ multiplex PCR; TCRdb's copy has only in-frame clones and leaves some out. The sample shows 210,000 or so clones, around four fifths of them seen only once. Sequenced sample: peripheral blood. The sequence derives from a man aged 50-59 years with active or convalescent COVID-19.

CDR3 DNA: TGTGCCAGCACCAGGATGAACACTGAAGCTTTCTTT. It yields the protein CASTRMNTEAFF. V gene TRBV2 combines with J gene TRBJ1-1; D not certain. The CDR3 consists of 12 residues. V was trimmed by 7 bases and J by 0 bases, leaving 6 bases between them. The V gene's germline CDR1 is SNHLY and CDR2 FYNNEI. Full variable domain (outside the CDR3, taken from reference TRBV2 and TRBJ1-1): EPEVTQTPSHQVTQMGQEVILRCVPISNHLYFYWYRQILGQKVEFLVSFYNNEISEKSEIFDDQFSVERPDGSNFTLKIRSTKLEDSAMYFCASTRMNTEAFFGQGTRLTVV.